A single sample gave rise to the 5 T cell receptor beta chains below, sequenced in a study of blood T cell repertoires in COVID-19 (dated by TCRdb to about 2020). Receptor libraries were prepared by the immunoSEQ multiplex PCR assay. TCRdb's version of the immuneACCESS table is confined to in-frame rearrangements and falls short of the full clone set. An unresolved V gene accounts for under half of the shortfall where checked; the remainder is of unknown origin. Present in this sample are 250,000 to 350,000 clones, roughly 90% of which were seen just once. 2.5% to 3.5% of the sample is held by the ten biggest clonotypes. The sequenced material came from peripheral blood. The receptors were gathered from a woman in her twenties or thirties with COVID-19, enrolled during active disease.

This clone was recorded a few times. The chain couples TRBV6-4 to TRBJ2-1; TRBD2 aligns across 14 bases. This CDR3 is built from 16 residues. The germline gives CDR1 MRHNA, CDR2 SNTAGT. Trimming cost V 5 bases and J 6 bases; bases outside gene matches: 6. The CDR3, as DNA: TGTGCCAGCAGTACCGGACTAGCGGGGGGATTCAATGAGCAGTTCTTC. Encoded protein: CASSTGLAGGFNEQFF.

The chain joins TRBV7-8 to TRBJ2-2, with 11 positions matching TRBD1. Germline CDR1 and CDR2: SGHVS and FQNEAQ. Trimming at V came to 3 bases and at J to 7 bases, leaving 7 bases not matched to a gene. The CDR3 covers 16 residues. In DNA form, the CDR3 reads TGTGCCAGCAGCTTGCTGTGGACAGGGGGCATCGGGGAGCTGTTTTTT. This codes for CASSLLWTGGIGELFF.

This clone occurred a few times. The V gene is TRBV28, the J gene TRBJ1-2; 8 bases fit TRBD1. The CDR3 spans 15 residues. Germline CDR1 MDHEN, CDR2 SYDVKM. V trimming: 0 bases; J trimming: 6 bases; junction bases outside the gene matches: 6. This CDR3 is CASSLWGAGGDGYTF. The CDR3 nucleotides read TGTGCCAGCAGTTTATGGGGGGCAGGGGGCGATGGCTACACCTTC.

The chain is built from TRBV5-5 and TRBJ1-1; 7 nucleotides align to TRBD1. Unmatched junction bases numbered 8, after V lost 0 bases and J lost 0 bases. The CDR3 loop spans 17 amino acids. Germline CDR1 is SGHKS and CDR2 is YYEKEE (reference sequence). The CDR3 here is CASSLEGQKTMNTEAFF. In DNA form, the CDR3 reads TGTGCCAGCAGCTTGGAGGGACAGAAAACCATGAACACTGAAGCTTTCTTT.

This chain connects TRBV2 to TRBJ1-6; TRBD1 matches at 7 bases. The CDR3 is 14 amino acids. Germline assignment: CDR1 SNHLY and CDR2 FYNNEI. V shed 10 bases, J shed 3 bases, and the junction held 6 bases outside the gene matches. The CDR3 sequence: CANGDRDYNSPLHF. In DNA form, the CDR3 reads TGTGCCAACGGGGACAGAGACTATAATTCACCCCTCCACTTT. The complete variable domain, with remaining parts taken from reference TRBV2 and TRBJ1-6, reads EPEVTQTPSHQVTQMGQEVILRCVPISNHLYFYWYRQILGQKVEFLVSFYNNEISEKSEIFDDQFSVERPDGSNFTLKIRSTKLEDSAMYFCANGDRDYNSPLHFGNGTRLTVT.